This T cell receptor beta chain was obtained from a study of cytomegalovirus exposure and HLA in healthy donors. Study observations and caveats: Beyond CMV serostatus, there was no information to go on about immune exposure.

Remarks on this clone: Its specificity is unknown.

Both 60 Vbeta primers and 13 Jbeta primers went into the PCR. TCRdb's copy holds only in-frame clones and misses some; the assay was immunoSEQ multiplex PCR. Of 100,000 to 150,000 clones listed, 80% to 85% are singletons. Sequencing was performed on PBMCs. This sequence was found in a woman between 45 and 60 years old in good health and CMV-seropositive.

Written as DNA, the CDR3 is TGTGCCAGCAGCTTAGTGGGTGGCGGGTACTATGGCTACACCTTC. Amino acids: CASSLVGGGYYGYTF. This rearrangement joins TRBV7-2 to TRBJ1-2; D is unclear. Per germline, CDR1 SGHTA and CDR2 FQGNSA. V was clipped by 1 base and J by 3 bases, with 12 bases between them. The CDR3 runs to 15 residues.